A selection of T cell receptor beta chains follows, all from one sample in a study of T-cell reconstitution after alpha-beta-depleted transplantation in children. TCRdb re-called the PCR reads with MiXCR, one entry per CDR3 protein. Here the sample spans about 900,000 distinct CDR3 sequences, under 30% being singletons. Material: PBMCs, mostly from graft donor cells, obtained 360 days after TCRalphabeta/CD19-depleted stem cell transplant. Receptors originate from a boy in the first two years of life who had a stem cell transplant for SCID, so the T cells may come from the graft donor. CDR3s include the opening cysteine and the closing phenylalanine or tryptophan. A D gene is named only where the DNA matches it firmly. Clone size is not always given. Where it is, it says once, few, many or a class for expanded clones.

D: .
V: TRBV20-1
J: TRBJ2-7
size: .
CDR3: CSAGDISYEQYF
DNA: TGCAGTGCCGGGGACATTTCCTACGAGCAGTACTTC

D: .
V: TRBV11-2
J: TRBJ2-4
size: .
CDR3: CASSLDSYLAKNIQYF
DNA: TGTGCCAGCAGCCTGGACTCCTACTTAGCCAAAAACATTCAGTACTTC

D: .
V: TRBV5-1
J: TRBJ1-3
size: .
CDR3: CASSLGQKGNTIYF
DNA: TGCGCCAGCAGCTTGGGACAGAAAGGAAACACCATATATTTT

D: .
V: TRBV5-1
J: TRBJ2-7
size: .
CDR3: CASSLGSRAAYEQYF
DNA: TGCGCCAGCAGCTTGGGATCACGTGCCGCCTACGAGCAGTACTTC

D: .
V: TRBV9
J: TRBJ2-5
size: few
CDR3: CASSAASVPWRETQYF
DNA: TGTGCCAGCAGCGCTGCCAGCGTCCCTTGGAGGGAGACCCAGTACTTC

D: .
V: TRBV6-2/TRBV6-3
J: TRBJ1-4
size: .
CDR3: CASSYSNRGFRVGGSSEKLFF
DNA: TGTGCCAGCAGTTACTCGAATAGGGGTTTTCGTGTAGGAGGATCATCCGAAAAACTGTTTTTT

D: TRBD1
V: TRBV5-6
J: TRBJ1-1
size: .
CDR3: CASSPLTPGQGNTEAFF
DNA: TGTGCCAGCAGTCCACTTACACCGGGACAGGGGAACACTGAAGCTTTCTTT

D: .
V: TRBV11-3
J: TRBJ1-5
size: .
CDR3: CASSLLGGFQPQHF
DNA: TGTGCCAGCAGCTTATTAGGGGGTTTCCAGCCCCAGCATTTT

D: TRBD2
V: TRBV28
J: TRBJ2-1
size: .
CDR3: CASSSPAGGWDEQFF
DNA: TGTGCCAGCAGTTCCCCTGCGGGGGGCTGGGATGAGCAGTTCTTC

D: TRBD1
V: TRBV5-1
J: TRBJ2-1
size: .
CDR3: CASSHGTASYNEQFF
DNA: TGCGCCAGCAGCCACGGGACAGCTTCATACAATGAGCAGTTCTTC

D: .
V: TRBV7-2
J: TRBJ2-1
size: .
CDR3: CASSLVYSYYNEQFF
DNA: TGTGCCAGCAGCTTAGTTTACAGCTACTACAATGAGCAGTTCTTC

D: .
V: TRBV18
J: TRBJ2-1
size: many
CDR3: CASSPNTAYNEQFF
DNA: TGTGCCAGCTCACCAAACACAGCCTACAATGAGCAGTTCTTC

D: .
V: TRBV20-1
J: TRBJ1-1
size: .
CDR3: CSASEEGTEAFF
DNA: TGCAGTGCTAGTGAGGAGGGGACTGAAGCTTTCTTT

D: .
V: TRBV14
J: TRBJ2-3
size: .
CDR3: CASSQVALWPTDTQYF
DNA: TGTGCCAGCAGCCAAGTGGCGCTGTGGCCCACAGATACGCAGTATTTT

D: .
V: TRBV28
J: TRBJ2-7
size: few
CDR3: CASSLRLRDKYF
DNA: TGTGCCAGCAGTTTAAGGCTTAGGGACAAGTACTTC

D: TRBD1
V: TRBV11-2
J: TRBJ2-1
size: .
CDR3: CASSIGQGGNNEQFF
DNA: TGTGCCAGCAGCATTGGACAGGGGGGAAACAATGAGCAGTTCTTC

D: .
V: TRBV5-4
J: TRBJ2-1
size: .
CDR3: CASSLDGINEQFF
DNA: TGTGCCAGCAGCTTGGATGGAATAAATGAGCAGTTCTTC

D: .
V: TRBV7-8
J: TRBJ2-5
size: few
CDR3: CASSQDSHQTQYF
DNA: TGTGCCAGCAGCCAAGACAGTCACCAGACCCAGTACTTC

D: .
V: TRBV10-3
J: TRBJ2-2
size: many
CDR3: CAIRTESGELFF
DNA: TGTGCCATCAGGACAGAGTCAGGGGAGCTGTTTTTT

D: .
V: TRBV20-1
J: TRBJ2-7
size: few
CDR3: CSARAGQGRGTYEQYF
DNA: TGCAGTGCTAGAGCGGGGCAGGGGCGGGGTACCTACGAGCAGTACTTC

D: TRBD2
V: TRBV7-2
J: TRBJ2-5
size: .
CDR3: CASSLQAGGLETQYF
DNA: TGTGCCAGCAGCTTACAAGCGGGGGGGCTAGAGACCCAGTACTTC

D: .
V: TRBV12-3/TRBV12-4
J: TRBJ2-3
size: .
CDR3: CASTPGRLLTDTQYF
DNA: TGTGCCAGCACCCCGGGACGACTACTCACAGATACGCAGTATTTT

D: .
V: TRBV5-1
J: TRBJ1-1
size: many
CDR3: CASSLVVGGTEAFF
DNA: TGCGCCAGCAGCTTGGTAGTGGGGGGGACTGAAGCTTTCTTT

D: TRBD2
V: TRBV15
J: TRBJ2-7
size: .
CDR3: CATSRETSGGEQYF
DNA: TGTGCCACCAGCAGAGAAACTAGCGGAGGCGAGCAGTACTTC

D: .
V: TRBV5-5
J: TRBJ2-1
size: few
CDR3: CAGGTQGYEQFF
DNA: TGTGCCGGAGGGACCCAAGGATATGAGCAGTTCTTC

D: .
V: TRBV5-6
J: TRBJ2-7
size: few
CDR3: CASRTRGASYEQYF
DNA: TGTGCCAGCAGAACCCGGGGGGCCTCCTACGAGCAGTACTTC

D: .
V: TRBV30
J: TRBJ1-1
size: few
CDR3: CARQGPGENTEAFF
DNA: TGTGCCCGGCAGGGGCCAGGTGAGAACACTGAAGCTTTCTTT

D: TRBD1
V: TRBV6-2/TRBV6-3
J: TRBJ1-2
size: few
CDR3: CASSRGDSYYGYTF
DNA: TGTGCCAGCAGTCGTGGGGACAGCTACTATGGCTACACCTTC

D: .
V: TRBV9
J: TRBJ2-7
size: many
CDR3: CASSFRTGLPYEQYF
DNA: TGTGCCAGCAGCTTTCGGACGGGGCTCCCCTACGAGCAGTACTTC

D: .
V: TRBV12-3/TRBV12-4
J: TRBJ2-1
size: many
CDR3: CASSWGDNEQFF
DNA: TGTGCCAGCAGTTGGGGAGACAATGAGCAGTTCTTC

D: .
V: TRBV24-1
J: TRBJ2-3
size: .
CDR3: CATSDLTDSSTDTQYF
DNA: TGTGCCACCAGTGATCTGACAGACTCAAGCACAGATACGCAGTATTTT

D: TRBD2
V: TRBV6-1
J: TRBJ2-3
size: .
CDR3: CASSGLAGDISTDTQYF
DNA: TGTGCCAGCTCCGGACTAGCGGGGGATATTAGCACAGATACGCAGTATTTT

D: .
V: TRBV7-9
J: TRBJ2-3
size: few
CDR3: CASSAVSRGSTDTQYF
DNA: TGTGCCAGCAGCGCAGTTTCCAGGGGTAGCACAGATACGCAGTATTTT

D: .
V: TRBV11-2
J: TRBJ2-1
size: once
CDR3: CASSLRYREGIQGYNEQFF
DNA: TGTGCCAGCAGCTTACGGTACAGGGAAGGAATACAAGGGTACAATGAGCAGTTCTTC

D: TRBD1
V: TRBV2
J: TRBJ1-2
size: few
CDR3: CASSDRTGYGYTF
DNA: TGTGCCAGCAGTGATAGGACAGGGTATGGCTACACCTTC

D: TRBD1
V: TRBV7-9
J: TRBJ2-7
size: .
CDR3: CASKVGTGGYEQYF
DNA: TGTGCCAGCAAGGTCGGGACAGGGGGTTACGAGCAGTACTTC

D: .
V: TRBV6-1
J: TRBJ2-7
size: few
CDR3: CASSPAIGGPDRERGQYF
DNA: TGTGCCAGCAGCCCGGCGATAGGGGGGCCTGACAGGGAGCGTGGGCAGTACTTC

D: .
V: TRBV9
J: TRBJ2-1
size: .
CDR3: CASSVNRDGGLNEQFF
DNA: TGTGCCAGCAGCGTAAACCGGGACGGAGGCTTGAATGAGCAGTTCTTC

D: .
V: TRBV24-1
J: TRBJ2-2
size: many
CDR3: CATSGTAAPNTGELFF
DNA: TGTGCCACCAGCGGGACGGCGGCCCCAAACACCGGGGAGCTGTTTTTT

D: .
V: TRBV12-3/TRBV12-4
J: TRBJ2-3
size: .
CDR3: CASSRQSKVADTQYF
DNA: TGTGCCAGCAGTAGACAGTCGAAGGTTGCAGATACGCAGTATTTT

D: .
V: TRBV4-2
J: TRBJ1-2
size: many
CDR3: CASSQDRPGTAYGYTF
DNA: TGTGCCAGCAGCCAAGATCGTCCAGGGACGGCCTATGGCTACACCTTC

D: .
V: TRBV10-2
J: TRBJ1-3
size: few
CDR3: CASSDGRVSGNTIYF
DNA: TGCGCCAGCAGTGACGGCAGGGTCTCTGGAAACACCATATATTTT

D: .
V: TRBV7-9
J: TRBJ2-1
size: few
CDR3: CASSRRIVTDNEQFF
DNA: TGTGCCAGCAGCCGGCGAATTGTGACAGACAATGAGCAGTTCTTC

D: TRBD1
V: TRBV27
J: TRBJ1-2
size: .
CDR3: CASRRGGQGLGYTF
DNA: TGTGCCAGCAGAAGAGGTGGACAGGGTCTCGGCTACACCTTC

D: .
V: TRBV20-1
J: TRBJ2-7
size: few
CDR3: CSASSLGGGYEQYF
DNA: TGCAGTGCTAGTTCCCTAGGGGGGGGCTACGAGCAGTACTTC

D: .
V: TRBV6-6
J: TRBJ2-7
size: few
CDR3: CASGASYEQYF
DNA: TGTGCCAGTGGAGCAAGTTACGAGCAGTACTTC

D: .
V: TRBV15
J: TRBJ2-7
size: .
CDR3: CATSSPGRGGSYEQYF
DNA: TGTGCCACCAGCAGCCCGGGGAGGGGGGGTTCCTACGAGCAGTACTTC

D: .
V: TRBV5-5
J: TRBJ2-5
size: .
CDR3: CASSFTGPGPQGTQYF
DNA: TGTGCCAGCAGCTTTACGGGGCCGGGGCCTCAGGGGACCCAGTACTTC

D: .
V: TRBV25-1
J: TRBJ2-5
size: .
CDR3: CASSETAGSRGAQETQYF
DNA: TGTGCCAGCAGTGAAACCGCGGGCTCCAGGGGGGCCCAAGAGACCCAGTACTTC

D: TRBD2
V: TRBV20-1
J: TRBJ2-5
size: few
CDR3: CSALPWETSGGETQYF
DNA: TGCAGTGCTTTGCCTTGGGAGACTAGCGGGGGAGAGACCCAGTACTTC

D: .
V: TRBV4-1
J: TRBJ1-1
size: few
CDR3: CASSQEIVRSTEAFF
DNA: TGCGCCAGCAGCCAAGAAATCGTCCGGAGTACTGAAGCTTTCTTT

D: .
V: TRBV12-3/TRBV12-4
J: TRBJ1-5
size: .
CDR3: CASSLEGGAGQPQHF
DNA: TGTGCCAGCAGTTTAGAGGGGGGGGCTGGTCAGCCCCAGCATTTT

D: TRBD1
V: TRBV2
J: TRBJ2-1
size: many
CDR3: CASSDQRGGTPVEFF
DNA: TGTGCCAGCAGTGATCAGAGAGGGGGCACCCCCGTGGAGTTCTTC

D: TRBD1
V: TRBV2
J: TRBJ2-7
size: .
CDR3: CASRDRGPEQYF
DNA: TGTGCCAGCCGGGACAGGGGCCCCGAGCAGTACTTC

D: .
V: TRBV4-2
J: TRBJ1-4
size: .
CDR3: CASSQGTRKGEKLFF
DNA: TGTGCCAGCAGCCAGGGGACCCGTAAAGGTGAAAAACTGTTTTTT